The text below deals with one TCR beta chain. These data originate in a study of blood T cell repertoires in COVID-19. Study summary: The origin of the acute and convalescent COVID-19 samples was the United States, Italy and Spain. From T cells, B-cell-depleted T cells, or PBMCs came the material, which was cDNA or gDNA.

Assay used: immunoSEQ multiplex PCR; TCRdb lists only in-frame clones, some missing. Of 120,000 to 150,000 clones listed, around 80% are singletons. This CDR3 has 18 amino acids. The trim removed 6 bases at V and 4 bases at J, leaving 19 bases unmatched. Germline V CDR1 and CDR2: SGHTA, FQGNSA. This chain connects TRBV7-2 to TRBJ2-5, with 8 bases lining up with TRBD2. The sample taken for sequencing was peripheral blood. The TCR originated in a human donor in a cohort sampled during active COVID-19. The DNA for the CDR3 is TGTGCCAGCAGTTCCCGGGGCCTAGTCGGGGGGGCCAGAGAGACCCAGTACTTC. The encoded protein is CASSSRGLVGGARETQYF.